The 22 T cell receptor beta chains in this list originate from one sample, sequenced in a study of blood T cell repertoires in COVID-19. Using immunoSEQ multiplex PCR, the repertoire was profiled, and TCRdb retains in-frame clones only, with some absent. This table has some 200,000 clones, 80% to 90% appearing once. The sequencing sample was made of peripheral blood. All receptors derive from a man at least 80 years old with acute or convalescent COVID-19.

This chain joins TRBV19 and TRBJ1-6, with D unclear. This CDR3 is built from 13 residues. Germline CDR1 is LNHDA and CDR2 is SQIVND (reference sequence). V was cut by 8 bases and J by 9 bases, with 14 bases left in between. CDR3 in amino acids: CASRQFEGSPLHF. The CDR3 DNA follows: TGTGCCAGTCGCCAATTCGAGGGTTCACCCCTCCACTTT. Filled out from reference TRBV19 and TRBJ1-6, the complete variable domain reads DGGITQSPKYLFRKEGQNVTLSCEQNLNHDAMYWYRQDPGQGLRLIYYSQIVNDFQKGDIAEGYSVSREKKESFPLTVTSAQKNPTAFYLCASRQFEGSPLHFGNGTRLTVT.

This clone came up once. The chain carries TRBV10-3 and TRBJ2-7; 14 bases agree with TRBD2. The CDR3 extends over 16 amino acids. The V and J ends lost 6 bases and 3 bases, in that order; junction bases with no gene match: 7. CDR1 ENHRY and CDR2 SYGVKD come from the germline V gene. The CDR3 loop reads CAISAGLAGGVYEQYF. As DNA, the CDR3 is TGTGCCATCAGCGCTGGACTAGCGGGAGGTGTCTACGAGCAGTACTTC.

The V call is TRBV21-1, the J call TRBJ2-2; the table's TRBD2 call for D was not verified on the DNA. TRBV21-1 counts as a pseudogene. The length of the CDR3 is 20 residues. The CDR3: CASSNGTSGRPFANTGELFF. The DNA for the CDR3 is TGTGCCAGCAGCAACGGGACTAGCGGGAGGCCCTTCGCGAACACCGGGGAGCTGTTTTTT.

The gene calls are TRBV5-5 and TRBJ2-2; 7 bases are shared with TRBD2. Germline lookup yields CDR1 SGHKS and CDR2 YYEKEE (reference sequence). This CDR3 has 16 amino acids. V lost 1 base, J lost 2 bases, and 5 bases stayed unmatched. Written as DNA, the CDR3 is TGTGCCAGCAGCTTGCTGGGGACTATTAACACCGGGGAGCTGTTTTTT. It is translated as CASSLLGTINTGELFF.

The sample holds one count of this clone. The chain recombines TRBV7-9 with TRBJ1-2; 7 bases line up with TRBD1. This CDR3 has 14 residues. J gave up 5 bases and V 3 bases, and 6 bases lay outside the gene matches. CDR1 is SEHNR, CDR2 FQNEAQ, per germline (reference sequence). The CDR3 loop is CASSFRGHEYGYTF. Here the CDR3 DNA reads TGTGCCAGCAGCTTTAGGGGGCATGAATATGGCTACACCTTC.

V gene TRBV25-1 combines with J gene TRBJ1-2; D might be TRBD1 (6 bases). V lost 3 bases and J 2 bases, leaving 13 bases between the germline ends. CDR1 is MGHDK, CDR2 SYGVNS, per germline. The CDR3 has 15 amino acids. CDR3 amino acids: CASSDDYRANYGYTF. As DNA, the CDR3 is TGTGCCAGCAGTGACGATTACAGGGCCAACTATGGCTACACCTTC.

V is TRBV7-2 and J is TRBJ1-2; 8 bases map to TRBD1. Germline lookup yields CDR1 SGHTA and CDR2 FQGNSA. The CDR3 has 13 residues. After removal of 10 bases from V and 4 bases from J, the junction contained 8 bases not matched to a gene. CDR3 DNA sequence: TGTGCCATTAGGATTGGACAGGGCTATGGCTACACCTTC. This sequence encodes CAIRIGQGYGYTF.

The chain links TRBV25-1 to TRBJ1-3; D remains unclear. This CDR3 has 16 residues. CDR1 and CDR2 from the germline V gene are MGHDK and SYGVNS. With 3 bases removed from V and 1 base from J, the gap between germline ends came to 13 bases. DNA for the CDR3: TGTGCCAGCAGTGAGAGGGCAGTAGGGTCTGGAAACACCATATATTTT. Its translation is CASSERAVGSGNTIYF.

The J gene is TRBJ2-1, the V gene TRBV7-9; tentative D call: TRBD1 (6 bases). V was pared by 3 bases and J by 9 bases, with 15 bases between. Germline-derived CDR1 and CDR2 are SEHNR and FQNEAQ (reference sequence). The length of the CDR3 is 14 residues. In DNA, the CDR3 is TGTGCCAGCAGCTTTTTGGTCAGGGGTTCTGAGCAGTTCTTC. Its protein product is CASSFLVRGSEQFF.

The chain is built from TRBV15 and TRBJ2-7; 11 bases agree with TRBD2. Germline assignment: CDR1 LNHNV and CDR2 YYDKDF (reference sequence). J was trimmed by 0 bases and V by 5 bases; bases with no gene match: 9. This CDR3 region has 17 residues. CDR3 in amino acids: CATSLRTSGPDSYEQYF. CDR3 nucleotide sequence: TGTGCCACCAGCCTCCGGACTAGCGGGCCTGACTCCTACGAGCAGTACTTC.

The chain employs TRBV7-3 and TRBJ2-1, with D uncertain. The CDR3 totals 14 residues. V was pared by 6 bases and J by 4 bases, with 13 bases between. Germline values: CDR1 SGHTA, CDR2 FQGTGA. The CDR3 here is CASSWSDDYNEQFF. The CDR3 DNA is TGTGCCAGCAGTTGGTCAGATGATTACAATGAGCAGTTCTTC.

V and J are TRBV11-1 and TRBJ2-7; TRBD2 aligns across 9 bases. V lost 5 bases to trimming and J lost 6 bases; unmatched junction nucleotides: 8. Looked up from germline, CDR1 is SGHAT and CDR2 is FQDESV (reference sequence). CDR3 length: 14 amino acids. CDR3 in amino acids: CASSPYAGGVEQYV. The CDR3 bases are TGTGCCAGCAGCCCATACGCGGGAGGGGTCGAGCAGTACGTC.

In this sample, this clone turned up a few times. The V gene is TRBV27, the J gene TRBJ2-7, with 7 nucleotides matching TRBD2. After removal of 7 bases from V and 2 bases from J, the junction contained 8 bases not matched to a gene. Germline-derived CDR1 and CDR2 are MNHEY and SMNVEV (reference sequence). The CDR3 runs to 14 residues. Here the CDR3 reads CASKWREGPYEQYF. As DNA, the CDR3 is TGTGCCAGCAAGTGGAGGGAGGGCCCCTACGAGCAGTACTTC.

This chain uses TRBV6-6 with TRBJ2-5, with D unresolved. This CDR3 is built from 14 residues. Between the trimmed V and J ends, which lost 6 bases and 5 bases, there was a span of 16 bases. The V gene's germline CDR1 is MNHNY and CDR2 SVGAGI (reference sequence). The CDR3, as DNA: TGTGCCAGCAGACCCCCGAGTGTTGGTGAGACCCAGTACTTC. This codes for CASRPPSVGETQYF.

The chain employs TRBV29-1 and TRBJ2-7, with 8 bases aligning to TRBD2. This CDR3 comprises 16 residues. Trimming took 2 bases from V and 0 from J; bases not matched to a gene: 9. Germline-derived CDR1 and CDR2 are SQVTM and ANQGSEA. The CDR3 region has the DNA TGCAGCGTTGAAAGCCGGGAGGGGTACCTCTCCTACGAGCAGTACGTC. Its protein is CSVESREGYLSYEQYV.

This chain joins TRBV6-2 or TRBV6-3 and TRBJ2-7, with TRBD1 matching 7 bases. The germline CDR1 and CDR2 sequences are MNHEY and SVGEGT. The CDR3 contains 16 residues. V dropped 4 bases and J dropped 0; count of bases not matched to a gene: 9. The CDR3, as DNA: TGTGCCAGCAGTTCAACAGGGGTTTGGGGCTCCTACGAGCAGTACGTC. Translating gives CASSSTGVWGSYEQYV.

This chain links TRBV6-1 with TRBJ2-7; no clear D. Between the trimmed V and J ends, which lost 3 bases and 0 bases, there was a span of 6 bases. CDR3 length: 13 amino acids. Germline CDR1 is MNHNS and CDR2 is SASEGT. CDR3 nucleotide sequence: TGTGCCAGCAGTGAGGGCAGCTCCTACGAGCAGTACGTC. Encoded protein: CASSEGSSYEQYV.

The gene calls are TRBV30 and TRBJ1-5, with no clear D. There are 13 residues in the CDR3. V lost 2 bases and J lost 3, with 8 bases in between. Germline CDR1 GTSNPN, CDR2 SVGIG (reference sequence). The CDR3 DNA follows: TGTGCCTGGAGTCCTCAGAACAATCAGCCCCAGCATTTT. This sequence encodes CAWSPQNNQPQHF.

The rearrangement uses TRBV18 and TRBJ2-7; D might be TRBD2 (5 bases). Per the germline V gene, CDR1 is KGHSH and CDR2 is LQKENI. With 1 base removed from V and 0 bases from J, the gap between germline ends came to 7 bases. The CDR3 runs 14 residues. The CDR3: CASSPRGSSYEQYV. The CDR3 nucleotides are TGTGCCAGCTCACCACGAGGGAGCTCCTACGAGCAGTACGTC.

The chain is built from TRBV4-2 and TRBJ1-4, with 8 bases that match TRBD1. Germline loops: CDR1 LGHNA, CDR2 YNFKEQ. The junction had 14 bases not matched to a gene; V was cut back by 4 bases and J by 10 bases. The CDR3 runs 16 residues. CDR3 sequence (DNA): TGTGCCAGCAGCCCCGCAGGGGGCAGGGTGGAGGTAAAACTGTTTTTT. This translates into CASSPAGGRVEVKLFF.

CDR3 sequence (DNA): TGTGCCAGCAGCTGGGGGACAGGAGACACCGGGGAGCTGTTTTTT. Residues: CASSWGTGDTGELFF. The chain carries TRBV3-1 (or the pseudogene TRBV3-2) and TRBJ2-2; 8 bases fit TRBD1. In germline, CDR1 is LGHDT, CDR2 YNNKEL (reference sequence). The CDR3 is made up of 15 amino acids. The V segment lost 5 bases and the J segment 3 bases; nucleotides outside the gene matches: 5.

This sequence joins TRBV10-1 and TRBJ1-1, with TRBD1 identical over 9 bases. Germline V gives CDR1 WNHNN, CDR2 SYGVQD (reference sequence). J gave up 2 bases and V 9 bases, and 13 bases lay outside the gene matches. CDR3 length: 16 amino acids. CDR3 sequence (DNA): TGCGCCAGGACCGGAGTAGGGGGACAGGGAAACACTGAAGCTTTCTTT. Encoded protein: CARTGVGGQGNTEAFF.